This TCR beta chain emerged from a study of T cells in tuberculosis. Study background: A South African cohort included IGRA-negative adolescents, latently infected IGRA-positive adolescents and adults with active tuberculosis. Study-wide findings and caveats: Smaller alpha distances in active tuberculosis partly reflected shorter CDR3-alpha lengths. Smaller distances to GMM-specific TCRs suggested their expansion in active tuberculosis.

The assay was immunoSEQ multiplex PCR, and TCRdb's table has in-frame clones only and misses some. Of around 30,000 clones listed, 93% are singletons. On average about 92,000 T cells per donor were immunosequenced. The CDR3 is 13 amino acids. From germline, CDR1 is LNHDA and CDR2 SQIVND (reference sequence). V was trimmed by 3 bases and J by 0 bases, leaving 5 bases between them. Comments on this clone: Its matching antigen is unknown.

The V call is TRBV19, the J call TRBJ1-1; D is uncertain. Sequences were obtained from PBMCs. The source of this sequence is a donor between 10 and 35 years old with latent tuberculosis or without tuberculosis infection. The CDR3 here is CASSITVNTEAFF. The CDR3 DNA follows: TGTGCCAGTAGTATTACAGTGAACACTGAAGCTTTCTTT.